This T cell receptor beta chain appears in the sequencing data of a study of cytomegalovirus exposure and HLA in healthy donors. The CDR3 is 15 amino acids. V was pared by 1 base and J by 8 bases, with 8 bases of the junction left unmatched. Germline V gene sequence: CDR1 PRHDT, CDR2 FYEKMQ (reference sequence). Assay: immunoSEQ multiplex PCR; the TCRdb copy retains only in-frame clones and omits some. The sample has tens of thousands of clones; around 94% are singletons. The chain recombines TRBV13 with TRBJ2-1, with 7 bases matching TRBD2. This sequence was found in a young woman in good health and CMV-seropositive. The sample consisted of PBMCs. CDR3 in DNA: TGTGCCAGCAGCTTAGACGGCGGGAGTCACCATGAGCAGTTCTTC. Translated, it gives CASSLDGGSHHEQFF.